The next 2 T cell receptor beta chains were all read from a single sample in a study of T cells after posttransplantation cyclophosphamide (dated by TCRdb to the mid-2010s). Library preparation was by the immunoSEQ multiplex PCR assay. The immuneACCESS repertoire file appears here via TCRdb, limited to in-frame rearrangements. These files lack a portion of the clones; in checked studies, under half of the deficit traces to unresolved V genes, and the cause of the others is not known. The sample profile shows tens of thousands of clones; roughly 98% of them were found once. The top ten constitute about 0.13% of the sample. The sequenced sample was naive CD8+ T cells sorted from PBMCs. These receptors originate from a man aged 40-50 years in good health, CMV-negative, and a related stem cell transplant donor.

This clone has just one count. The chain combines TRBV27 with TRBJ1-2; the match to TRBD1 covers 9 bases. CDR3 length equals 14 residues. Per the germline V gene, CDR1 is MNHEY and CDR2 is SMNVEV (reference sequence). V was clipped by 0 bases and J by 5 bases; unmatched bases: 1. DNA of the CDR3: TGTGCCAGCAGTTTATCGGACAGGGGTTATGGCTACACCTTC. This encodes CASSLSDRGYGYTF.

The chain links TRBV7-9 to TRBJ2-5; TRBD1 matches 7 bases. Germline V CDR1 and CDR2: SEHNR, FQNEAQ (reference sequence). The trim removed 4 bases at V and 3 bases at J, leaving 5 bases unmatched. The CDR3 totals 14 residues. This CDR3 is CASSWGQNEETQYF. The CDR3 region has the DNA TGTGCCAGCAGCTGGGGACAGAACGAAGAGACCCAGTACTTC.